The next 20 T cell receptor beta chains were all read from a single sample in a study of blood T cells in healthy people across ages. A J-beta primer mix and a sample-barcoded 5' primer were used in a second PCR of roughly 6 to 12 cycles. TCRdb processed the 5' RACE reads anew with MiXCR; each CDR3 protein has one entry. The sample carries fewer than 2,000,000 distinct CDR3 sequences, 35% to 50% recorded once. The sequencing input was blood. Source of these receptors: a human donor in good health.

The chain carries TRBV4-2 and TRBJ2-3; 9 bases map to TRBD2. The germline V gene encodes CDR1 LGHNA and CDR2 YNFKEQ. The CDR3 consists of 20 residues. J was trimmed by 0 bases and V by 8 bases; bases with no gene match: 21. The CDR3 sequence is CASGPPSLAGELRSTDTQYF. In DNA form, the CDR3 reads TGTGCCAGCGGCCCCCCCTCCTTAGCGGGAGAGCTGCGGAGCACAGATACGCAGTATTTT.

This chain uses TRBV20-1 with TRBJ1-5; the D gene is possibly TRBD1 (5 bases). This CDR3 region has 12 residues. V was clipped by 1 base and J by 6 bases, with 7 bases between them. Germline CDR1 is DFQATT and CDR2 is SNEGSKA (reference sequence). The CDR3 nucleotides are TGCAGTGCTAGAGGGGGCGGTCAGCCCCAGCATTTT. This translates into CSARGGGQPQHF.

J is TRBJ1-1 and V is TRBV7-2; a possible D gene is TRBD1 (5 bases). V was cut by 2 bases and J by 7 bases, with 11 bases left in between. CDR1 is SGHTA and CDR2 is FQGNSA in the germline V gene. This CDR3 region has 13 residues. The CDR3 DNA follows: TGTGCCAGCAGCTTAACCCGGGACGGTGAAGCTTTCTTT. This codes for CASSLTRDGEAFF. Full variable domain (missing parts from reference TRBV7-2 and TRBJ1-1): GAGVSQSPSNKVTEKGKDVELRCDPISGHTALYWYRQSLGQGLEFLIYFQGNSAPDKSGLPSDRFSAERTGGSVSTLTIQRTQQEDSAVYLCASSLTRDGEAFFGQGTRLTVV.

The V call is TRBV6-2 or TRBV6-3, the J call TRBJ2-3; 12 bases are shared with TRBD1. Germline V CDR1 and CDR2: MNHEY, SVGEGT. J was trimmed by 5 bases and V by 4 bases; bases with no gene match: 7. CDR3 length equals 16 residues. The CDR3 here is CASSSKGTGGRDTQYF. CDR3 nucleotides: TGTGCCAGCAGTTCCAAAGGGACAGGGGGCCGAGATACGCAGTATTTT.

This clonotype turned up a few times. This chain uses TRBV6-5 with TRBJ1-4; 8 nucleotides align to TRBD1. The ends lost 5 bases at V and 7 bases at J; junction bases unmatched: 9. This CDR3 is built from 15 residues. Germline V CDR1 and CDR2: MNHEY, SVGAGI. CDR3 sequence reads: CASSKPGGVGEKLFF. CDR3 nucleotides: TGTGCCAGCAGTAAACCAGGGGGCGTCGGTGAAAAACTGTTTTTT.

This clonotype was counted a few times. The chain combines TRBV20-1 with TRBJ1-5; TRBD1 aligns across 10 bases. This CDR3 has 15 amino acids. The germline V gene encodes CDR1 DFQATT and CDR2 SNEGSKA (reference sequence). J was trimmed by 7 bases and V by 1 base; bases with no gene match: 7. This CDR3 reads CSARAYRTGGQPQHF. The CDR3 nucleotides are TGCAGTGCTAGAGCTTACCGGACAGGGGGACAGCCCCAGCATTTT.

This clonotype turned up a few times. The chain is built from TRBV6-6 and TRBJ2-6; D gene uncertain. CDR1 MNHNY and CDR2 SVGAGI come from the germline V gene (reference sequence). The CDR3 length is 16 residues. Trimming took 5 bases from V and 2 from J, leaving 13 bases between them. CDR3: CASSTHATAGANVLTF. CDR3 bases: TGTGCCAGCAGTACCCACGCTACTGCTGGGGCCAACGTCCTGACTTTC.

With respect to this clonotype: This may stem from a read error, because a much larger clone lies one nucleotide away. V is TRBV6-2 or TRBV6-3 and J is TRBJ2-4; D is possibly TRBD2 (5 bases). Germline V gives CDR1 MNHEY, CDR2 SVGEGT. V was cut by 5 bases and J by 13 bases, with 18 bases left in between. This CDR3 spans 13 amino acids. The chain's CDR3 is CASSIAYYNEQYF. Here the CDR3 DNA reads TGTGCCAGCAGTATAGCGTATTACAATGAGCAGTACTTC.

This clonotype came up a few times. This chain links TRBV20-1 with TRBJ2-4; 7 bases agree with TRBD1. Gene TRBJ2-7 matches the end of the DNA better, so the J call may be wrong. The CDR3 extends over 14 amino acids. Germline V gene lookup returns CDR1 DFQATT and CDR2 SNEGSKA (reference sequence). CDR3 coding DNA: TGCAGTGGAGTCAACCGGGACAGACCTTACGAGCAGTACTTC. Residues: CSGVNRDRPYEQYF.

This chain uses TRBV29-1 with TRBJ1-2; 7 bases match TRBD1. The germline V gene encodes CDR1 SQVTM and CDR2 ANQGSEA. There are 13 residues in the CDR3. V shed 5 bases and J 5 bases; nucleotides not matched to a gene: 8. DNA for the CDR3: TGCAGCGTTTCCGGGACAGTGGGATATGGCTACACCTTC. It is translated as CSVSGTVGYGYTF.

Only one count was recorded for this clonotype. This chain uses TRBV2 with TRBJ2-5; 11 bases are a match to TRBD2. The V and J ends lost 2 bases and 11 bases, in that order; junction bases with no gene match: 13. The germline V gene has CDR1 SNHLY and CDR2 FYNNEI. The CDR3 extends over 16 amino acids. The CDR3 DNA is TGTGCCAGCAGTGAAACTAGCGGGGGATTTGGAGATGAGCAGTACTTC. This encodes CASSETSGGFGDEQYF.

The genes are TRBV7-2 and TRBJ2-1, with TRBD2 identical over 9 bases. Germline-derived CDR1 and CDR2 are SGHTA and FQGNSA. CDR3 length: 18 amino acids. The V gene end was trimmed by 5 bases and the J gene end by 1 base; junction bases not matched to a gene: 12. DNA for the CDR3: TGTGCCAGCAGCCCACCAGGCGGGGGGGCGAGGTCCTACAATGAGCAGTTCTTC. The encoded protein is CASSPPGGGARSYNEQFF.

The V and J genes are TRBV6-2 or TRBV6-3 and TRBJ2-4, with D possibly TRBD1 on 6 matching bases. V lost 8 bases and J 6 bases, leaving 20 bases between the germline ends. This CDR3 region has 15 residues. Germline-derived CDR1 and CDR2 are MNHEY and SVGEGT. The CDR3: CASQTRPGGGNIQYF. The CDR3 DNA follows: TGTGCCAGCCAAACGAGGCCTGGGGGCGGAAACATTCAGTACTTC.

The V gene is TRBV11-1, the J gene TRBJ1-1, with a possible D match to TRBD1 (6 bases). In germline, CDR1 is SGHAT, CDR2 FQDESV (reference sequence). V lost 5 bases and J lost 7, with 11 bases in between. The CDR3 has 12 amino acids. CDR3 residues: CASSQGYNEAFF. CDR3 nucleotides: TGTGCCAGCAGCCAGGGGTATAATGAAGCTTTCTTT.

V is TRBV28 and J is TRBJ1-2; TRBD1 matches 9 bases. This CDR3 is 14 amino acids long. From germline, CDR1 is MDHEN and CDR2 SYDVKM. Trimming cost V 5 bases and J 8 bases; bases outside gene matches: 9. The CDR3: CASSTYRGLGGYTF. CDR3 DNA sequence: TGTGCCAGCAGTACCTACAGGGGGCTGGGGGGCTACACCTTC.

The chain carries TRBV9 and TRBJ1-2, with D unresolved. Trimming stripped 2 bases from V and 0 bases from J, with 8 bases between. Germline assignment: CDR1 SGDLS and CDR2 YYNGEE. The CDR3 length is 14 residues. The CDR3 DNA is TGTGCCAGCAGCGTTTCCGGGGCTAACTATGGCTACACCTTC. Amino acid sequence: CASSVSGANYGYTF.

This clonotype was seen more than once but under ten times. The J gene is TRBJ1-5, the V gene TRBV28; D is unresolved. Germline V CDR1 and CDR2: MDHEN, SYDVKM. Trimming took 4 bases from V and 3 from J, leaving 10 bases between them. The CDR3 is 14 residues long. Here the CDR3 DNA reads TGTGCCAGCAGTTGGTCAGGAGACAATCAGCCCCAGCATTTT. Translation: CASSWSGDNQPQHF.

V and J are TRBV15 and TRBJ2-7; 8 bases line up with TRBD1. CDR1 and CDR2 (germline): LNHNV, YYDKDF (reference sequence). This CDR3 comprises 15 residues. After removal of 1 base from V and 4 bases from J, the junction contained 6 bases not matched to a gene. The DNA of the CDR3 is TGTGCCACCAGCAGAGTCGCAGGGGGCGTTTACGAGCAGTACTTC. Amino acids: CATSRVAGGVYEQYF.

The chain recombines TRBV7-8 with TRBJ2-5; 8 bases align to TRBD1. The CDR3 runs 15 residues. The ends lost 5 bases at V and 0 bases at J; junction bases unmatched: 5. The V gene's germline CDR1 is SGHVS and CDR2 FQNEAQ. CDR3 protein: CASSQSRGHQETQYF. CDR3 DNA: TGTGCCAGCAGCCAATCCAGGGGGCACCAAGAGACCCAGTACTTC.

The chain is built from TRBV10-3 and TRBJ2-7; 7 bases fit TRBD1. This CDR3 region has 14 residues. Germline V gene data show CDR1 as ENHRY and CDR2 as SYGVKD. V lost 6 bases and J lost 7; bases outside the gene matches: 12. Here the CDR3 reads CAISGTERVNEQYF. CDR3 DNA sequence: TGTGCCATCAGCGGGACAGAAAGGGTCAATGAGCAGTACTTC.